This record looks at one T cell receptor (beta chain) sequence and its context. Its antigen remains unknown. The data belong to a study of OX40 agonist ivuxolimab in advanced cancers. Study in general: Every 2 weeks, ivuxolimab was infused into the patients intravenously at between 0.01 and 10 mg/kg. Study-wide points: Among the nonresponders, some also had low normalized T-cell clonal expansion.

Profiling relied on immunoSEQ multiplex PCR, and the TCRdb table lists in-frame clones only, not all of them. The sample shows roughly 67,000 clones, 80% to 85% of them seen only once. The input for sequencing was CD4+ or CD8+ T cells sorted from blood, taken in a trial of the OX40 agonist ivuxolimab. This TCR was sampled from an adult with an advanced solid tumor such as melanoma, head and neck, liver or kidney cancer.

CDR3 nucleotides: TGTGCCATCAGTGACGAGGATACGCAGTATTTT. This codes for CAISDEDTQYF. V usage is TRBV10-3 and J usage is TRBJ2-3; no definite D call. The CDR3 is 11 amino acids. Trimming took off 3 bases at V and 6 bases at J, with 4 bases between the two ends. CDR1 ENHRY and CDR2 SYGVKD come from the germline V gene.